This T cell receptor (beta chain) was captured in a study of regulatory T cells in long-lasting Graves disease. In the study overall: For a period under 3 months, newly diagnosed Graves' patients had taken antithyroid drugs.

Time point noted: newly diagnosed GD, antithyroid drugs for less than 3 months. Extracted RNA from PBMCs served as the source of the TCR library. Germline CDR1 is SEHNR and CDR2 is FQNEAQ (reference sequence). The CDR3 runs to 18 residues. V lost 7 bases to trimming and J lost 5 bases, with 27 bases between them. With iRepertoire HTBI primers and Arm-PCR of CDR3 regions, TCR beta libraries were built. Each CDR3 protein is one row after TCRdb ran MiXCR on the multiplex PCR reads. The table lists about 620,000 distinct CDR3 sequences, approximately 15% of them singletons. This clonotype was found a few times. This sample also belongs to another study, concerning T cells in Graves' hyperthyroidism and ophthalmopathy. Per that study: Absence of ophthalmopathy progression within 18 months defined stable Graves' hyperthyroidism. The TCR CDR3 first-round RT-PCR relied on the HTBI primer set. Prediction of ophthalmopathy progression came a median around 6 months pre-onset.

The chain carries TRBV7-9 and TRBJ2-1; D is uncertain. This TCR came from a woman in her 30s with Graves disease. This material consisted of peripheral blood mononuclear cells (PBMCs), taken at new diagnosis, from a patient treated with antithyroid drugs. The CDR3 here is CASTKGPPGRFVNNEQFF. The DNA of the CDR3 is TGTGCCAGCACCAAAGGCCCCCCCGGACGATTTGTCAACAATGAGCAGTTCTTC.